This T cell receptor (beta chain) was sequenced in a study of T cell changes during pregnancy in multiple sclerosis. J was trimmed by 0 bases and V by 4 bases; bases with no gene match: 5. Per germline, CDR1 SNHLY and CDR2 FYNNEI. The CDR3 is 15 residues long. Sequenced by immunoSEQ multiplex PCR; TCRdb stores in-frame clones only, minus some. The data contain about 97,000 clones, 90% of them seen just once; the ten biggest clones take up roughly 0.77%. This receptor was obtained from a female donor in good health, enrolled as a control in a pregnancy study. The sequencing used peripheral blood, collected in the second trimester of pregnancy. The V gene is TRBV2, the J gene TRBJ2-7, with 8 bases lining up with TRBD2. The chain's CDR3 is CASSGSSGSSYEQYF. CDR3 sequence (DNA): TGTGCCAGCAGTGGGTCGAGCGGGAGCTCCTACGAGCAGTACTTC.